This T cell receptor beta chain stems from a study of blood T cell repertoires in COVID-19. Study at large: There were acute and convalescent COVID-19 samples, and they came from the United States, Italy and Spain. T cells, B-cell-depleted T cells, or PBMCs supplied cDNA or gDNA.

In Seattle, patients joined the study during active infection and were tracked longitudinally. Per the original data handling: Estimation of nucleated cell counts was performed using reference gene primer amplification. Data came from immunoSEQ multiplex PCR; TCRdb stores just in-frame clones and leaves some out. D and trimming come from the DNA, and the V and J calls and clone size come from that table. The sample records 380,000 or so clones, about 86% being singletons. The table lists this clone with a count of one. With 0 bases removed from V and 7 bases from J, the gap between germline ends came to 9 bases. From germline, CDR1 is LGHDT and CDR2 YNNKEL (reference sequence). This CDR3 comprises 13 residues.

This TCR was sampled from a woman aged 55-70 years with COVID-19, enrolled during active disease. Material: peripheral blood. The V call is TRBV3-1 (or the pseudogene TRBV3-2), the J call TRBJ1-2; D remains unclear. In DNA form, the CDR3 reads TGTGCCAGCAGCCAAGATCTAGGATCTGGCTACACCTTC. Translating gives CASSQDLGSGYTF.